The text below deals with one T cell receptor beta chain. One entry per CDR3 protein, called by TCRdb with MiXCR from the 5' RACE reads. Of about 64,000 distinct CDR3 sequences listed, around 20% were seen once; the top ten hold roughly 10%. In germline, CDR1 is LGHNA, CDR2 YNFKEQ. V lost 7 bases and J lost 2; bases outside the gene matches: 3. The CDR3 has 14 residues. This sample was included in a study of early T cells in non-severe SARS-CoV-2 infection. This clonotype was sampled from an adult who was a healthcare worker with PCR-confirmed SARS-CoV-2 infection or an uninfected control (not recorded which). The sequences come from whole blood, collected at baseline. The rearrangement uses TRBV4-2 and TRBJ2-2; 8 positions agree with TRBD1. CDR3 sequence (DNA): TGTGCCAGCACTCCAGGGGGCAACACCGGGGAGCTGTTTTTT. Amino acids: CASTPGGNTGELFF.